This T cell receptor (beta chain) was captured in a study of response to subunit inactivated influenza vaccine (dated by TCRdb to between 2017 and 2018). The study in broad terms: The study used deep quantitative T cell receptor repertoire profiling to track responses to a trivalent subunit inactivated influenza vaccine.

This clonotype was seen at least ten times. Its specific antigen is unknown. No base quality values were provided; no much bigger clone lies one nucleotide off. The paper as a whole reports these results and caveats: The authors suggested that each seasonal influenza vaccination may recruit only a limited number of new T cells.

Preparation of the library involved RT-PCR. Sequenced on an Illumina HiSeq 2500. TCRdb reanalyzed the raw reads on its own, using fastp at Q25 for trimming and MiXCR for clone calling, and kept in-frame beta chains. Rows are unified per CDR3 protein, each entry keeping the most common DNA and genes. The sample has around 710,000 distinct CDR3 sequences on record, over 11% of them singletons. The top ten hold less than 9% of the sample. The CDR3 numbers 11 residues from cysteine through phenylalanine. Here the CDR3 DNA is all that survives: 33 bases in frame from base 1. V gives up 6 bases and J gives up 6 bases, and the segment between their germline ends measures 7 bases. As encoded in the germline V gene, CDR1 is ENHRY while CDR2 is SYGVKD.

The sample consisted of PBMCs from blood, taken approximately 15 days before vaccination. Here the chain combines TRBV10-3 and TRBJ2-3, with the D gene not clear enough to name. The source of this sequence is a man in his fifties who received an inactivated influenza vaccine. Donor details come from another sample of the same person, matched by shared clones. The DNA is as follows: TGTGCCATCAGGGGGTCTGATACGCAGTATTTT. This codes for CAIRGSDTQYF.